This T cell receptor (beta chain) was identified during a study of T-cell memory formation after mild COVID-19. Study findings and constraints: The main location of contracting CD4+ clones was CM and EM, and that of contracting CD8+ clones was EMRA. Pre-infection memory showed some responding clones, and this suggested that cross-reactive memory joined. A second wave expanding day 15 to 37 was CD4+-biased; contracting clones were balanced.

Trimming pared 3 bases from V and 4 bases from J, leaving 16 bases between. The CDR3 consists of 16 residues. Germline CDR1 and CDR2: KGHDR and SFDVKD. TCR alpha and TCR beta cDNA libraries carrying sample barcodes and UMIs came from 5'RACE with constant-segment primers. TCRdb reprocessed the 5' RACE reads with MiXCR, giving one entry per CDR3 protein. The repertoire has a few hundred thousand distinct CDR3 sequences, roughly a quarter of them found once; the top ten carry around 9.5%. In this sample, this clonotype turned up a few times. Its antigen is still unknown. The receptor comes from an adult woman who had mild COVID-19 (a few samples of this study predate the infection). Cell type and time point are not known. The sequencing input was PBMCs or a T cell subset sorted from them (not recorded which). The genes are TRBV24-1 and TRBJ2-3; the D call may be TRBD1 or TRBD2 (5 bases each). CDR3 amino acids: CATSDPRAGYADTQYF. The CDR3 DNA sequence: TGTGCCACCAGTGATCCGCGGGCAGGGTATGCAGATACGCAGTATTTT.